Following are 9 T cell receptor beta chains from one sample sequenced in a study of T cell repertoires in cytomegalovirus infection. TCRdb analysed the reads with MiXCR anew, one entry per CDR3 protein. The table includes about 240,000 distinct CDR3 sequences, roughly an eighth detected once. The sample consisted of PBMCs. These receptors all come from a human donor in good health (CMV status not recorded). Some clones in this sample may be carry-over from other donors' samples.

The sample holds a few counts of this clonotype. The chain carries TRBV7-2 and TRBJ1-2; perhaps TRBD1 as D (6 bases). CDR1 and CDR2 (germline): SGHTA, FQGNSA. CDR3 length equals 16 residues. V gave up 7 bases and J gave up 2 bases, with 20 bases separating them. CDR3 sequence: CASTVGVQGSNYGYTF. Here the CDR3 DNA reads TGTGCCAGCACCGTGGGAGTCCAGGGGTCCAACTATGGCTACACCTTC.

Many counts were recorded for this clonotype. The chain has TRBV2 and TRBJ1-5; D gene uncertain. Looked up from germline, CDR1 is SNHLY and CDR2 is FYNNEI. V was cut by 6 bases and J by 8 bases, with 11 bases left in between. This CDR3 comprises 12 residues. The CDR3, as DNA: TGTGCCAGCAGGGCTGGCGTGGAGCCCCAGCATTTT. Its protein product is CASRAGVEPQHF.

This clonotype was detected many times. The chain joins TRBV7-3 to TRBJ2-3, with TRBD2 matching 8 bases. With V trimmed by 2 bases and J by 0 bases, 7 bases remained unmatched. The CDR3 spans 17 residues. Germline CDR1 is SGHTA and CDR2 is FQGTGA. CDR3 protein: CASSLVGGDPSTDTQYF. Here the CDR3 DNA reads TGTGCCAGCAGCTTAGTCGGGGGGGACCCAAGCACAGATACGCAGTATTTT.

This clonotype has at least ten counts. The gene calls are TRBV6-5 and TRBJ2-5; D is unresolved. The CDR3 is 13 amino acids. Germline-derived CDR1 and CDR2 are MNHEY and SVGAGI. V lost 2 bases and J 5 bases, leaving 9 bases between the germline ends. CDR3 sequence: CASSYGVGETQYF. The CDR3, as DNA: TGTGCCAGCAGTTACGGAGTCGGGGAGACCCAGTACTTC.

This clonotype turned up a few times. This chain links TRBV12-3 or TRBV12-4 with TRBJ2-3; D not certain. The CDR3 is made up of 12 amino acids. V lost 7 bases, J lost 5 bases, and 10 bases lay in between. The DNA for the CDR3 is TGTGCCAGCACCCCGGAGCAAGATACGCAGTATTTT. Protein: CASTPEQDTQYF.

This chain uses TRBV29-1 with TRBJ2-5; TRBD1 might be the D (6 bases). Germline loops: CDR1 SQVTM, CDR2 ANQGSEA. The V gene lost 5 bases and the J gene lost 4 bases, with 11 bases spanning the gap. The CDR3 covers 12 residues. The CDR3 sequence: CSVSQGRETQYF. As DNA, the CDR3 is TGCAGCGTTAGTCAGGGGCGAGAGACCCAGTACTTC.

The chain links TRBV19 to TRBJ1-2; D is undetermined. Germline CDR1 reads LNHDA; CDR2 reads SQIVND (reference sequence). The CDR3 covers 16 residues. Trimming stripped 3 bases from V and 4 bases from J, with 18 bases between. CDR3 sequence reads: CASSIGEGRARYGYTF. The CDR3 DNA reads as TGTGCCAGTAGTATCGGGGAGGGCAGAGCCCGCTATGGCTACACCTTC. Together with reference TRBV19 and TRBJ1-2, the CDR3 gives the full variable domain: DGGITQSPKYLFRKEGQNVTLSCEQNLNHDAMYWYRQDPGQGLRLIYYSQIVNDFQKGDIAEGYSVSREKKESFPLTVTSAQKNPTAFYLCASSIGEGRARYGYTFGSGTRLTVV.

The chain joins TRBV12-3 or TRBV12-4 to TRBJ2-3, with 14 bases lining up with TRBD2. Unmatched junction bases numbered 6, after V lost 6 bases and J lost 4 bases. The CDR3 extends over 16 amino acids. This CDR3 is CASSSGTSGSPDTQYF. DNA of the CDR3: TGTGCCAGCAGCTCCGGGACTAGCGGGAGTCCAGATACGCAGTATTTT.

The table lists this clonotype with many counts. J is TRBJ2-1 and V is TRBV7-2; TRBD1 matches at 7 bases. The CDR3 is 15 residues long. The V gene end was trimmed by 0 bases and the J gene end by 6 bases; junction bases not matched to a gene: 5. The V gene's germline CDR1 is SGHTA and CDR2 FQGNSA. CDR3 residues: CASSLAGGTINEQFF. DNA of the CDR3: TGTGCCAGCAGCTTAGCAGGGGGCACGATCAATGAGCAGTTCTTC.